The next 18 T cell receptor beta chains were all read from a single sample in a study of preoperative IRX-2 immunotherapy in early breast cancer. The treatment denotes: preoperative locoregional IRX-2 cytokine immunotherapy. Method: immunoSEQ multiplex PCR; TCRdb's copy keeps in-frame clones and lacks some. The data show approximately 100,000 clones, with roughly 90% seen just once and about 2.1% held by the top ten. The specimen comprised tumor tissue, sampled after IRX-2 immunotherapy. The receptors shown here come from a human donor with breast cancer.

The chain links TRBV6-8 to TRBJ2-1; perhaps TRBD2 as D (7 bases). The V end was cut by 5 bases, the J end by 8 bases, with 16 bases between. CDR3 length: 14 amino acids. Germline-derived CDR1 and CDR2 are MNHGY and SAAAGT. For the CDR3, the DNA is TGTGCCAGCAGTGAGGGGGGGGCCGACTATGAGCAGTTCTTC. This sequence encodes CASSEGGADYEQFF.

This clone has only one observation. V usage is TRBV6-8 and J usage is TRBJ1-2; D not resolved. The CDR3 consists of 17 residues. Germline CDR1 reads MNHGY; CDR2 reads SAAAGT. Trimming shortened V by 3 bases and J by 4 bases, and 21 bases separated the two germline ends. The CDR3 bases are TGTGCCAGCAGTTATTCGATCCGGGCCATTCAGAGCTATGGCTACACCTTC. As protein: CASSYSIRAIQSYGYTF.

The chain is built from TRBV6-8 and TRBJ1-5, with TRBD1 identical over 8 bases. The length of the CDR3 is 13 residues. V shed 10 bases and J 4 bases; nucleotides not matched to a gene: 6. In germline, CDR1 is MNHGY, CDR2 SAAAGT. The CDR3 DNA reads as TGTGCCACCCAGGGACAGGATAATCAGCCCCAGCATTTT. It yields the protein CATQGQDNQPQHF.

A few counts support this clone. This rearrangement joins TRBV7-4 to TRBJ2-7, with D possibly called TRBD1 or TRBD2 (5 bases each). Between the trimmed V and J ends, which lost 5 bases and 6 bases, there was a span of 17 bases. Germline V gene data show CDR1 as SGHVT and CDR2 as SQSDAQ. The CDR3 is 14 residues long. In nucleotides, the CDR3 is TGTGCCAGCAGCCCGACCGGGACCAGCCCCGAGCAGTACTTC. This translates into CASSPTGTSPEQYF.

V usage is TRBV6-8 and J usage is TRBJ2-1; D might be TRBD2 (7 bases). V lost 0 bases, J lost 0 bases, and 15 bases lay in between. This CDR3 has 18 amino acids. The germline gives CDR1 MNHGY, CDR2 SAAAGT. The CDR3 DNA reads TGTGCCAGCAGTTACTCGACGGGGGGCCGGGGCTCCTACAATGAGCAGTTCTTC. Amino acid sequence: CASSYSTGGRGSYNEQFF.

The chain carries TRBV19 and TRBJ1-2; 9 bases fit TRBD1. J gave up 5 bases and V 5 bases, and 9 bases lay outside the gene matches. The CDR3 has 15 amino acids. Per the germline V gene, CDR1 is LNHDA and CDR2 is SQIVND (reference sequence). The CDR3 region is CASSPLGTGRYGYTF. Written as DNA, the CDR3 is TGTGCCAGTAGTCCTCTTGGGACAGGGAGGTATGGCTACACCTTC.

This clone has a handful of counts. The chain carries TRBV6-8 and TRBJ2-7, with 8 bases fitting TRBD1. CDR1 is MNHGY and CDR2 is SAAAGT in the germline V gene. The CDR3 spans 15 residues. V trimming: 6 bases; J trimming: 1 base; junction bases outside the gene matches: 8. In DNA, the CDR3 is TGTGCCAGCAGCCGCGGACAGGGACGATCCTACGAGCAGTACTTC. It encodes CASSRGQGRSYEQYF.

The chain links TRBV4-1 to TRBJ2-2; TRBD2 aligns across 12 bases. V lost 4 bases to trimming and J lost 4 bases; unmatched junction nucleotides: 7. The CDR3 extends over 17 amino acids. The germline V gene encodes CDR1 MGHRA and CDR2 YSYEKL. CDR3 region: CASSPRLAGDLTGELFF. The CDR3 DNA follows: TGCGCCAGCAGCCCCAGACTAGCGGGGGACCTCACCGGGGAGCTGTTTTTT.

Here the CDR3 DNA reads TGTGCCAGTAGTCCCGGACAGGGGGCAGGAGGCTACACCTTC. It yields the protein CASSPGQGAGGYTF. J is TRBJ1-2 and V is TRBV19; TRBD1 aligns across 11 bases. Per germline, CDR1 LNHDA and CDR2 SQIVND (reference sequence). The CDR3 totals 14 residues. After removal of 5 bases from V and 8 bases from J, the junction contained 7 bases not matched to a gene.

The chain couples TRBV22-1 to TRBJ1-2; the table's D call, TRBD1, was not checked against the DNA. TRBV22-1 is deemed a pseudogene. The CDR3 loop spans 15 amino acids. The CDR3 sequence is CATSDQLDREEGYTF. For the CDR3, the DNA is TGTGCCACCAGTGACCAGCTCGACAGGGAGGAAGGCTACACCTTC.

This chain joins TRBV18 and TRBJ2-1; D might be TRBD2 (6 bases). V was cut by 3 bases and J by 0 bases, with 15 bases left in between. CDR3 length equals 17 residues. Germline V lookup: CDR1 KGHSH, CDR2 LQKENI. The CDR3 protein is CASSPSLTSPSYNEQFF. The CDR3 DNA reads as TGTGCCAGCTCACCGTCCCTGACTAGTCCCTCCTACAATGAGCAGTTCTTC.

CDR3 loop: CASSSGLKQETQYF. In nucleotides, the CDR3 is TGCGCCAGCAGCTCGGGACTGAAACAAGAGACCCAGTACTTC. This sequence joins TRBV5-1 and TRBJ2-5; weak D call: TRBD2 (6 bases). V lost 3 bases, J lost 2 bases, and 11 bases lay in between. CDR3 size: 14 residues. The V gene's germline CDR1 is SGHRS and CDR2 YFSETQ.

This CDR3 is CASSPGTESEKLFF. The CDR3 nucleotides are TGCGCCAGCAGCCCTGGGACGGAATCAGAAAAACTGTTTTTT. V usage is TRBV23-1 and J usage is TRBJ1-4; D is possibly TRBD1 (5 bases). TRBV23-1 qualifies as an ORF whose function is uncertain. The CDR3 loop spans 14 amino acids. Trimming shortened V by 6 bases and J by 8 bases, and 16 bases separated the two germline ends.

V gene TRBV14 combines with J gene TRBJ2-7; tentative D call: TRBD1 (6 bases). V lost 5 bases to trimming and J lost 2 bases, with 16 bases between them. Germline V gene lookup returns CDR1 SGHDN and CDR2 FVKESK. There are 15 residues in the CDR3. The CDR3 sequence is CASSYSTGEPYEQYF. CDR3 bases: TGTGCCAGCAGCTACTCGACAGGAGAGCCCTACGAGCAGTACTTC.

This chain connects TRBV28 to TRBJ1-3; D gene unclear. The germline V and J ends were trimmed by 10 bases and 2 bases, with 15 bases remaining between them. This CDR3 is 14 amino acids long. Germline CDR1 reads MDHEN; CDR2 reads SYDVKM. CDR3 nucleotide sequence: TGTGCCACCCTACAGAGATCTACTGGAAACACCATATATTTT. Residues: CATLQRSTGNTIYF.

This clone was seen more than once but under ten times. The chain links TRBV5-1 to TRBJ1-2, with D unclear. The germline CDR1 and CDR2 sequences are SGHRS and YFSETQ. The CDR3 runs to 14 residues. V dropped 4 bases and J dropped 2 bases, with 12 bases sitting between them. The CDR3 here is CASSPTPGNYGYTF. The CDR3 region has the DNA TGCGCCAGCAGCCCGACCCCCGGGAACTATGGCTACACCTTC.

The rearrangement uses TRBV5-1 and TRBJ1-4; the D gene is possibly TRBD1 (6 bases). V was pared by 5 bases and J by 6 bases, with 17 bases between. The V gene's germline CDR1 is SGHRS and CDR2 YFSETQ. The CDR3 totals 15 residues. CDR3 sequence reads: CASSRSGADDEKLFF. DNA of the CDR3: TGCGCCAGCAGTCGTTCAGGGGCCGATGATGAAAAACTGTTTTTT.

The rearrangement links TRBV28 to TRBJ2-2, with D perhaps TRBD1 or TRBD2 (5 bases each). Germline loops: CDR1 MDHEN, CDR2 SYDVKM. This CDR3 is built from 15 residues. V was trimmed by 3 bases and J by 1 base, leaving 9 bases between them. The CDR3 sequence is CASSFGTQNTGELFF. The DNA of the CDR3 is TGTGCCAGCAGTTTTGGGACCCAGAACACCGGGGAGCTGTTTTTT.